This T cell receptor beta chain emerged from a study of spatial heterogeneity in lung cancer. Comments on this clonotype: A much bigger clone sits one base away, suggesting this may be a read error.

Documented time point: sample taken at primary tumor resection. Whole RNA from tumor, nontumor lung or frozen PBMC was sequenced unsorted. The CDR3 is 11 residues long. TCRdb passed the 5' RACE reads through MiXCR, listing each CDR3 protein once. This sample carries under 100,000 distinct CDR3 sequences, around 8.6% of them seen once, and the ten largest clones take roughly 7.2%. V gene TRBV12-3 or TRBV12-4 combines with J gene TRBJ1-5; no firm D call. Sequencing was performed on PBMCs, taken at surgery. The receptor was isolated from a male donor with early-stage non-small cell lung cancer. CDR3: CASSFDQHQHF. The CDR3 DNA is TGTGCCAGCAGTTTCGATCAGCACCAGCATTTT.